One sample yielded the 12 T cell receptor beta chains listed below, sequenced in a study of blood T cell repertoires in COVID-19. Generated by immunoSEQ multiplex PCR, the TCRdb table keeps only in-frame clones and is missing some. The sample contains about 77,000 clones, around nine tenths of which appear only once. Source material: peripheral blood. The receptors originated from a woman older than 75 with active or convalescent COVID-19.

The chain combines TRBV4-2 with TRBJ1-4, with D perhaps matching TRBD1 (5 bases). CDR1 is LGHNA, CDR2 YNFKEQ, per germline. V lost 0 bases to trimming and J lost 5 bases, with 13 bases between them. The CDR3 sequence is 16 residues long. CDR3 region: CASSQDGDSLNEKLFF. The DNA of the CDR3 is TGTGCCAGCAGCCAAGATGGAGACAGTCTCAATGAAAAACTGTTTTTT.

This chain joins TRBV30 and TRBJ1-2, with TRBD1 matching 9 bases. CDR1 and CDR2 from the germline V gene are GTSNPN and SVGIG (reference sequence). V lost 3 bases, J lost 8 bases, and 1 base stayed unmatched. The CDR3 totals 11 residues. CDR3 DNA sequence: TGTGCCTGGAGACAGGGGGCGGGCTACACCTTC. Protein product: CAWRQGAGYTF.

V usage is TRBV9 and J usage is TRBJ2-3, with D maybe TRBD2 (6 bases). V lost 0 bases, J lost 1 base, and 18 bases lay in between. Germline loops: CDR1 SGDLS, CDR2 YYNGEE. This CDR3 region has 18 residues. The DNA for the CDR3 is TGTGCCAGCAGCGTAGCTACGCGGGAAGGACTACGCACAGATACGCAGTATTTT. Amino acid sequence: CASSVATREGLRTDTQYF.

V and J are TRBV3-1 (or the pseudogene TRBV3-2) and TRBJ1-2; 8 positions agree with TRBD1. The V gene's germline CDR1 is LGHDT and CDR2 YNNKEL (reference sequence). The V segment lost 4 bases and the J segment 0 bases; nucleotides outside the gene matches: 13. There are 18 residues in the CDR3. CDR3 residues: CASSPRDRRTSSNYGYTF. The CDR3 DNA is TGTGCCAGCAGCCCCAGGGACAGGCGGACTAGTTCTAACTATGGCTACACCTTC.

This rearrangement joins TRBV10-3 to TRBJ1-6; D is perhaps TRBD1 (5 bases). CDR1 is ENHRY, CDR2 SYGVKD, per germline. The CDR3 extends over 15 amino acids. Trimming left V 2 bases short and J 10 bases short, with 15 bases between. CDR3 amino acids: CAISEEQEGRSPLHF. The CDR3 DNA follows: TGTGCCATCAGTGAGGAACAGGAGGGTCGCTCACCCCTCCACTTT.

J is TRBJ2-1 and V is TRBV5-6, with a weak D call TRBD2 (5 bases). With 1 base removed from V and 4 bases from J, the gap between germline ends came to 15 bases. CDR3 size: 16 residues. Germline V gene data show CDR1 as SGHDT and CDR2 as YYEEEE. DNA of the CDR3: TGTGCCAGCAGCTTGTTCGAGGGCACCCGATACAATGAGCAGTTCTTC. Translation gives CASSLFEGTRYNEQFF.

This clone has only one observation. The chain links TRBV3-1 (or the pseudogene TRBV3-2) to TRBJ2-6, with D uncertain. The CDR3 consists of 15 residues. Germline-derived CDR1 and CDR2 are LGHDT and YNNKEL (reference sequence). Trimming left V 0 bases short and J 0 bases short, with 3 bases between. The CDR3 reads CASSQDSSGANVLTF. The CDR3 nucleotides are TGTGCCAGCAGCCAAGATAGCTCTGGGGCCAACGTCCTGACTTTC.

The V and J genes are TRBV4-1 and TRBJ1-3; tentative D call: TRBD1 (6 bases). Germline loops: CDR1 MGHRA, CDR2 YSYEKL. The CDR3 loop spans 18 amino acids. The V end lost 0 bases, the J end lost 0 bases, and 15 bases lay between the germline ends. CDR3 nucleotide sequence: TGCGCCAGCAGCCAAGATGGGGGCAGGATCCTCTCTGGAAACACCATATATTTT. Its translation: CASSQDGGRILSGNTIYF.

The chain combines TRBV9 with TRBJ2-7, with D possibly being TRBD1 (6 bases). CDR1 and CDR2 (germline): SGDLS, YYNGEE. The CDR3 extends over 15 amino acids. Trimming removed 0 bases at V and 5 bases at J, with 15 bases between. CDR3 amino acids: CASSVEGRGSNEQYF. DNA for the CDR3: TGTGCCAGCAGCGTAGAAGGCAGGGGATCCAACGAGCAGTACTTC.

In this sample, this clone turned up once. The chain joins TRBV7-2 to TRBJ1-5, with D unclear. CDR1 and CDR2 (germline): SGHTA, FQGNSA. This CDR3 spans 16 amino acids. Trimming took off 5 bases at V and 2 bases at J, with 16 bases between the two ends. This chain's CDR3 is CASSPTGTRGNQPQHF. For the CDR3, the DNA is TGTGCCAGCAGCCCGACGGGAACTCGGGGCAATCAGCCCCAGCATTTT. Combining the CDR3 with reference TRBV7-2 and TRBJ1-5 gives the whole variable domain GAGVSQSPSNKVTEKGKDVELRCDPISGHTALYWYRQSLGQGLEFLIYFQGNSAPDKSGLPSDRFSAERTGGSVSTLTIQRTQQEDSAVYLCASSPTGTRGNQPQHFGDGTRLSIL.

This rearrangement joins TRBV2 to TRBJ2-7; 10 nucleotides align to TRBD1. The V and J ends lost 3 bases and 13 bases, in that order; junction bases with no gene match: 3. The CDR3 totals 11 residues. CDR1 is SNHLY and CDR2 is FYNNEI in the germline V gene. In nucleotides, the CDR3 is TGTGCCAGCAGTGATGGACAGGGGGAATACTTC. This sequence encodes CASSDGQGEYF.

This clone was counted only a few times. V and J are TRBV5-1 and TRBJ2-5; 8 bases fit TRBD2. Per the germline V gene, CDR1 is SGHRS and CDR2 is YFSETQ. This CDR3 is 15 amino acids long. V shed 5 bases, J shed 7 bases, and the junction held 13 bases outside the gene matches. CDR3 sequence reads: CASSQSLAGRMTQYF. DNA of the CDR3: TGCGCCAGCAGTCAGTCCCTAGCGGGCCGGATGACCCAGTACTTC.